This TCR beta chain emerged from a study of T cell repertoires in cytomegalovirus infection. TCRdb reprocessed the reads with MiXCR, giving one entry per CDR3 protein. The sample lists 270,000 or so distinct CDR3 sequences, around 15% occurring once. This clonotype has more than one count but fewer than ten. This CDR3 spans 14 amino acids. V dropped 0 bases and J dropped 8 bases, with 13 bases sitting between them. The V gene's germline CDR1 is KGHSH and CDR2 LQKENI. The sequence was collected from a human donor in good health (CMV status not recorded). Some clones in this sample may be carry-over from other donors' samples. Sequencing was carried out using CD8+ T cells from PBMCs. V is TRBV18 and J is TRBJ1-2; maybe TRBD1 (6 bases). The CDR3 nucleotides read TGTGCCAGCTCACCACCTGGACAGTCCTGGGGCTACACCTTC. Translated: CASSPPGQSWGYTF.